The present TCR beta chain was sequenced within a study of blood T cell repertoires in COVID-19 (dated by TCRdb to about 2020). About the investigation overall: Samples covering the acute and convalescent phases of COVID-19 were provided by collaborators in the United States, Italy and Spain. The prospective study material was composed of cDNA or gDNA derived from T cells, B-cell-depleted T cells, or PBMCs. The dataset comprised deeply sampled blood TCRbeta repertoires from subjects exposed to, actively infected with, or recovered from COVID-19. Where available, HLA class I and class II types were obtained from metadata supplied by the sample provider rather than from assay-based typing. The sample metadata nearly always contained a de-identified subject ID, COVID-19 status, age in years and sex. The repertoires were released in a freely available public database meant as a resource for research on the immune response to SARS-CoV-2. The samples were drawn from two sources: the first 160 participants of the ongoing ImmuneRACE study, and 950 to 1,500 subjects contributed by 6 global collaborators. Points the paper makes about the study in general: The quantity of clinical and demographic metadata differed by source and by participant and was supplied without curation.

TCRbeta CDR3 regions were amplified from genomic DNA using the immunoSEQ Assay, a bias-controlled multiplex PCR. Under the source paper's analysis protocol: The number of nucleated cells in each sample was estimated by amplification of reference gene primers within the assay. To quantify the absolute abundance of each unique TCRbeta CDR3 rearrangement, sequence reads were collapsed and filtered. For each sample, productive Simpson clonality was calculated by taking the square root of Simpson's diversity index across productive rearrangements. This is the immuneACCESS table as TCRdb keeps it, with only in-frame sequences that have V and J called. A part of the clones is gone; compared with another copy, unresolved V genes explain less than half, and the rest is unexplained. V and J calls and clone size are given by that table; D and trimming were obtained from the DNA. The sample yields 220,000 or so clones; under 90% were counted once. Clones ranked in the top ten supply less than 6.5% of the sample.

Another Seattle source contributed samples from volunteer blood donors who had recovered from COVID-19. The collaborating institutions used their own protocols to collect whole blood in K2EDTA tubes. For TCRbeta analysis, collaborator samples were shipped as frozen whole blood, as isolated PBMCs, or as DNA extracted from either sample type. In regard to this clone: Its specific antigen is unknown. Within one base of it there is no much larger clone, and no base qualities were kept.

The germline V gene (reference sequence) supplies CDR1 LNHDA and CDR2 SQIVND. At the junction V is shortened by 5 bases and J by 2 bases, with 17 bases in between. From the cysteine up to the phenylalanine, the CDR3 has a length of 16 residues. Just CDR3 DNA is preserved here, 48 bases in frame from base 1. Sequenced material: peripheral blood. This sequence uses TRBV19 and TRBJ2-3, and possibly TRBD1, on 6 matching bases. This TCR was recovered from a woman aged 55-70 years who had recovered from COVID-19. This receptor carries the CDR3 CASSPYRDLYTDTQYF. The DNA sequence follows: TGTGCCAGTAGTCCCTACAGGGATTTGTACACAGATACGCAGTATTTT.